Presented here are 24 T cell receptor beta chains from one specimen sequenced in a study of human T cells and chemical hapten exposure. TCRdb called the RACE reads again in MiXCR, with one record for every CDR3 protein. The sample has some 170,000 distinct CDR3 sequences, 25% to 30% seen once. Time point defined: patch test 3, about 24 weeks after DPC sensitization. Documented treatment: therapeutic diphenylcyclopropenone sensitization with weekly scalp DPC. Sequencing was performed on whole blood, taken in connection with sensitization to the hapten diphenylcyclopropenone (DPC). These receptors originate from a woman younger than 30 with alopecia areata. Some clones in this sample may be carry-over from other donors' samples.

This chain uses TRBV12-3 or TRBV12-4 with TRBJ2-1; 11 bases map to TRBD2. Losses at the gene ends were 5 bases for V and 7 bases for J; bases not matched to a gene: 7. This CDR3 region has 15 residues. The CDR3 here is CASSPLTSGSNEQFF. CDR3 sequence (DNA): TGTGCCAGCAGTCCTCTTACTAGCGGGAGTAATGAGCAGTTCTTC.

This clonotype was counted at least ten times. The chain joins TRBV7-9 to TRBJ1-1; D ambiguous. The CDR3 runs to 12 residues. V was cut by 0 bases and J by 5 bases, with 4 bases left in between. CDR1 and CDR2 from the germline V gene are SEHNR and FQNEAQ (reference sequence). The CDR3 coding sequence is TGTGCCAGCAGCTTAGCGGGGACTGAAGCTTTCTTT. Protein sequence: CASSLAGTEAFF.

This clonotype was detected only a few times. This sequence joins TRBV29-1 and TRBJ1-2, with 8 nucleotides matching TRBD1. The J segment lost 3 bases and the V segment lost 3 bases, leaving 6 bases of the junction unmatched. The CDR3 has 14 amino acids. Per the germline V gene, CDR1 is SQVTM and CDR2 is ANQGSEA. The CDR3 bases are TGCAGCGTTGATGGTCAGGGGGCGGACTATGGCTACACCTTC. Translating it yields CSVDGQGADYGYTF.

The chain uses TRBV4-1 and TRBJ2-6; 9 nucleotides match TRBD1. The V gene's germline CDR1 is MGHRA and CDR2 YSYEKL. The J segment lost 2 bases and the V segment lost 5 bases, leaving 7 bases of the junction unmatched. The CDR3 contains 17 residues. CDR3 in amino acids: CASSSRDREAGANVLTF. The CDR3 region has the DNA TGCGCCAGCAGCTCCCGGGACAGGGAAGCTGGGGCCAACGTCCTGACTTTC.

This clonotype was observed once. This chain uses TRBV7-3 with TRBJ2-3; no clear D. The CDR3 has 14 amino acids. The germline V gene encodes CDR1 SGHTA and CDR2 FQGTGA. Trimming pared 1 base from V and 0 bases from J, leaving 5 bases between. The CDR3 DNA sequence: TGTGCCAGCAGCTTAAGAACCAGCACAGATACGCAGTATTTT. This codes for CASSLRTSTDTQYF.

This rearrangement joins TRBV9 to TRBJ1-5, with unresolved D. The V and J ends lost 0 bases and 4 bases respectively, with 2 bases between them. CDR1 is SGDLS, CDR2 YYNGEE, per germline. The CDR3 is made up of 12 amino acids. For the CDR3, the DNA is TGTGCCAGCAGCGTAGGGAATCAGCCCCAGCATTTT. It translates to CASSVGNQPQHF.

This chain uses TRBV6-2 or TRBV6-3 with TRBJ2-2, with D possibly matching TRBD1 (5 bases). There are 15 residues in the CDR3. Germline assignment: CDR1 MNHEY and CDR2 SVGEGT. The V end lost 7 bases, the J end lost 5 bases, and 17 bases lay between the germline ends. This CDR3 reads CASTWGRVLTGELFF. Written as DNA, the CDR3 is TGTGCCAGCACCTGGGGCAGGGTCTTAACCGGGGAGCTGTTTTTT.

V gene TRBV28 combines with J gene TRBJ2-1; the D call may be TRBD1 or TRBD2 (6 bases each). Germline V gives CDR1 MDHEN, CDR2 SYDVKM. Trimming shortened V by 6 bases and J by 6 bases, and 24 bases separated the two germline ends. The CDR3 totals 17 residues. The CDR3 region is CASRPRVGGKGINEQFF. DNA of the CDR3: TGTGCCAGCAGACCCCGAGTCGGGGGCAAGGGGATCAATGAGCAGTTCTTC.

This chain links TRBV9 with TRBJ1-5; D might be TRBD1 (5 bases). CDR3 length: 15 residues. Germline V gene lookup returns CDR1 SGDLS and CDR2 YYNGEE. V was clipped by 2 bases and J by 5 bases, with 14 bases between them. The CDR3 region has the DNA TGTGCCAGCAGCGTTGCAGGGAGTTCTCATCAGCCCCAGCATTTT. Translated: CASSVAGSSHQPQHF.

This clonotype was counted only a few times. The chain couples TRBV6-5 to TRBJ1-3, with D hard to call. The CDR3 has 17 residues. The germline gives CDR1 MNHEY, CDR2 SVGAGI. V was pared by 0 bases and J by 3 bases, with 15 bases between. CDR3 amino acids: CASSYSRGFTSGNTIYF. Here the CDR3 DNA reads TGTGCCAGCAGTTACTCGAGAGGGTTCACCAGTGGAAACACCATATATTTT.

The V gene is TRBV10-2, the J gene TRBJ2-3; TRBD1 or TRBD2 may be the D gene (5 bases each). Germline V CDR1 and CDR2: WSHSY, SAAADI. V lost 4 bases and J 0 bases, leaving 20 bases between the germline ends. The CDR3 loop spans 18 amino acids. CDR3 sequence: CASSGQYGALASTDTQYF. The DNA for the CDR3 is TGCGCCAGCAGTGGCCAATACGGGGCCCTAGCTAGCACAGATACGCAGTATTTT.

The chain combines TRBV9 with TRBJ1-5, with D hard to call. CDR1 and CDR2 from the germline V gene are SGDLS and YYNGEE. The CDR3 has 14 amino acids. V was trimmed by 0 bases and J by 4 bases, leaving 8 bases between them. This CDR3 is CASSVGTRNQPQHF. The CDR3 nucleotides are TGTGCCAGCAGCGTAGGGACCAGGAATCAGCCCCAGCATTTT. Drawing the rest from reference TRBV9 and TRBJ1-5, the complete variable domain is DSGVTQTPKHLITATGQRVTLRCSPRSGDLSVYWYQQSLDQGLQFLIQYYNGEERAKGNILERFSAQQFPDLHSELNLSSLELGDSALYFCASSVGTRNQPQHFGDGTRLSIL.

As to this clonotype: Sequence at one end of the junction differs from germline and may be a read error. In nucleotides, the CDR3 is TGCACCAGCAGCCAAGAGCGCATCCAGCCCCAGCATTTT. As protein: CTSSQERIQPQHF. The V and J genes are TRBV4-3 and TRBJ1-5; D gene unclear. This CDR3 has 13 amino acids. In germline, CDR1 is LGHNA, CDR2 YSLEER.

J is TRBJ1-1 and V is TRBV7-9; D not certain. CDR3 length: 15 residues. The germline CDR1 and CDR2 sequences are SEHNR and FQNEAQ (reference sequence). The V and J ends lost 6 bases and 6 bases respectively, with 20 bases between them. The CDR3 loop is CASSFSGRVVSEAFF. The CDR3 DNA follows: TGTGCCAGCAGTTTCTCTGGGCGGGTCGTTTCTGAAGCTTTCTTT.

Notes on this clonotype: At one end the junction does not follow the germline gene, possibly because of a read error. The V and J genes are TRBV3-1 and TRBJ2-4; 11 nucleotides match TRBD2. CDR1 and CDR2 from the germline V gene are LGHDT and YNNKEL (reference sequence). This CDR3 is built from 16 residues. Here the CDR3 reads CASSQVAGGVKNIRYF. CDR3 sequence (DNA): TGTGCCAGCAGCCAGGTAGCGGGAGGGGTCAAAAACATTCGGTACTTC.

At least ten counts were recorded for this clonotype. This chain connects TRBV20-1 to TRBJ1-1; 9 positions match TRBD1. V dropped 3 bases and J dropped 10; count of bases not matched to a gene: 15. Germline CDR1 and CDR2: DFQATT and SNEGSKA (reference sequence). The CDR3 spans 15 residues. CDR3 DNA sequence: TGCAGTGCTAGTTCTTCTACGACAGGGGGTAAAGGAGCTTTCTTT. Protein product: CSASSSTTGGKGAFF.

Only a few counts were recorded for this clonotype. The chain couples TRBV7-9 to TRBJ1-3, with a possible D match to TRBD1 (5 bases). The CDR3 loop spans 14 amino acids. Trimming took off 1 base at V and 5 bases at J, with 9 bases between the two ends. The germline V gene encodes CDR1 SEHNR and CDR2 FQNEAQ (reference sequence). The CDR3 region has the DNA TGTGCCAGCAGCTTAGACTGGGGGAGAAACACCATATATTTT. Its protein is CASSLDWGRNTIYF.

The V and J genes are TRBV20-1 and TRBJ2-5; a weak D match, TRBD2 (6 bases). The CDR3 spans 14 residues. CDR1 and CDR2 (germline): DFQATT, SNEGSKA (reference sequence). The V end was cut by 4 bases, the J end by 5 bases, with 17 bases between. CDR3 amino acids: CSANRDGSGETQYF. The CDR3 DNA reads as TGCAGTGCTAACCGGGACGGGAGCGGGGAGACCCAGTACTTC.

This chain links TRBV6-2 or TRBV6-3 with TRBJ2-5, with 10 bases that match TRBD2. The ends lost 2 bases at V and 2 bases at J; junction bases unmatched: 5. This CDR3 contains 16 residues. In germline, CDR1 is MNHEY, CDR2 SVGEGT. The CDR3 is CASSYPSGGRQETQYF. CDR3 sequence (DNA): TGTGCCAGCAGTTACCCTAGCGGGGGTCGACAAGAGACCCAGTACTTC.

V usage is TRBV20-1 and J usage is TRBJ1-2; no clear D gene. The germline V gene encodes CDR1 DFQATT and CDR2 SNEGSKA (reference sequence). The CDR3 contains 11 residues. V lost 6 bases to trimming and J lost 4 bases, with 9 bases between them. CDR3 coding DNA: TGCAGTGCAAGGGCTATCTATGGCTACACCTTC. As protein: CSARAIYGYTF.

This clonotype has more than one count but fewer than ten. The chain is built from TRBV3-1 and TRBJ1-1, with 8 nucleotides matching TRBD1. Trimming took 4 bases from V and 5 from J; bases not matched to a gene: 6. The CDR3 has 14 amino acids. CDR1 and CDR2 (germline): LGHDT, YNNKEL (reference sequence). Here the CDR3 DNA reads TGTGCCAGCAGCCTGTCAGGGGGCCAAACTGAAGCTTTCTTT. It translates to CASSLSGGQTEAFF.

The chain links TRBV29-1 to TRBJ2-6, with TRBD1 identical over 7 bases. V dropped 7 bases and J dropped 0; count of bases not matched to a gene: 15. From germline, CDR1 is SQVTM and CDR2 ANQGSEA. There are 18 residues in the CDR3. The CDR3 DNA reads TGCAGCGCCCTAGGTCCCGGGACAGCAGACTCTGGGGCCAACGTCCTGACTTTC. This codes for CSALGPGTADSGANVLTF. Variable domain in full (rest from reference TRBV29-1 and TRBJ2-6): SAVISQKPSRDICQRGTSLTIQCQVDSQVTMMFWYRQQPGQSLTLIATANQGSEATYESGFVIDKFPISRPNLTFSTLTVSNMSPEDSSIYLCSALGPGTADSGANVLTFGAGSRLTVL.

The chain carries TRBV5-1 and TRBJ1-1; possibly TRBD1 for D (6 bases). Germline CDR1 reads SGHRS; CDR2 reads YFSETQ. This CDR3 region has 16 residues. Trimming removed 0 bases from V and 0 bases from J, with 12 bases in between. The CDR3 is CASSLGGGLMNTEAFF. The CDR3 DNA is TGCGCCAGCAGCTTGGGAGGGGGTTTAATGAACACTGAAGCTTTCTTT.

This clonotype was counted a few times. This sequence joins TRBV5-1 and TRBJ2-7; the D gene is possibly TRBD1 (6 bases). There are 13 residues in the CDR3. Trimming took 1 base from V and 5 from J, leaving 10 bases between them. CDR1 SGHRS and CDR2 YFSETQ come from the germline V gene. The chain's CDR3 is CASSLQGTHEQYF. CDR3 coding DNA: TGCGCCAGCAGCTTGCAGGGGACCCACGAGCAGTACTTC.